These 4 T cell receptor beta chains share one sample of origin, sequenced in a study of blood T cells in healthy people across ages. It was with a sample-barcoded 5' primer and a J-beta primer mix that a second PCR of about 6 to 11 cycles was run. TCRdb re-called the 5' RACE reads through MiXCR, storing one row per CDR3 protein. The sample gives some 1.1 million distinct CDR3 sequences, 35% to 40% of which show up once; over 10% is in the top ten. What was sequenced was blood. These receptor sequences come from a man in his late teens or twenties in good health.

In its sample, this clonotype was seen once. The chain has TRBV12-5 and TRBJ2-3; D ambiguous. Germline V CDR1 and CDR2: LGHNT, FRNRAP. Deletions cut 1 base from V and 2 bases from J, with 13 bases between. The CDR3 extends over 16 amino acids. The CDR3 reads CASGLGVDQITDTQYF. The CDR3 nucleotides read TGTGCTAGTGGTTTGGGGGTAGACCAAATCACAGATACGCAGTATTTT.

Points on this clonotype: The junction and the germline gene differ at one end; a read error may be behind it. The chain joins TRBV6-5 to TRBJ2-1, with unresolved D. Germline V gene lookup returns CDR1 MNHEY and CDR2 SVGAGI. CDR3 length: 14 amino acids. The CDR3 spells CASIYSNSANGQFF. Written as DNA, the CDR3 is TGTGCCAGCATTTACTCGAACAGCGCGAATGGGCAGTTCTTC.

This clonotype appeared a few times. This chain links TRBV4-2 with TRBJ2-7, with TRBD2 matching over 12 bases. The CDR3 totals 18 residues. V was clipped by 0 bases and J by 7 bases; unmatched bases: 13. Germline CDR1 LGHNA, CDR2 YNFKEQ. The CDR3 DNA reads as TGTGCCAGCAGCCAAGAGTCGCTAGCGGGGGGGCCCTACAATGAGCAGTACTTC. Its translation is CASSQESLAGGPYNEQYF.

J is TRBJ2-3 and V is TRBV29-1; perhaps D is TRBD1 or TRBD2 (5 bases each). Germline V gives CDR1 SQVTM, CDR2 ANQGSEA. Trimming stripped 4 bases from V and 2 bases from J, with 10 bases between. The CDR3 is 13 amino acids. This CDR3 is CSVVGRNTDTQYF. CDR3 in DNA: TGCAGCGTTGTGGGACGGAACACAGATACGCAGTATTTT.